These 32 T cell receptor beta chains were sequenced from one sample in a study of blood T cell repertoires in COVID-19. Data came from immunoSEQ multiplex PCR; TCRdb stores just in-frame clones and leaves some out. The repertoire holds about 39,000 clones, with 86% as singletons. The specimen was peripheral blood. Receptors were obtained from a man in his sixties or seventies with acute or convalescent COVID-19.

This sequence joins TRBV15 and TRBJ2-1; 11 bases fit TRBD2. The CDR3 covers 14 residues. Unmatched junction bases numbered 1, after V lost 4 bases and J lost 5 bases. Per germline, CDR1 LNHNV and CDR2 YYDKDF (reference sequence). The CDR3 coding sequence is TGTGCCACCAGCAAGGGACTAGCGGACAATGAGCAGTTCTTC. Amino acid sequence: CATSKGLADNEQFF.

The chain carries TRBV9 and TRBJ1-5; no firm D call. Germline loops: CDR1 SGDLS, CDR2 YYNGEE. This CDR3 is 15 amino acids long. V lost 0 bases to trimming and J lost 0 bases, with 7 bases between them. This CDR3 is CASSVAADSNQPQHF. CDR3 in DNA: TGTGCCAGCAGCGTAGCCGCGGATAGCAATCAGCCCCAGCATTTT.

This clone has a single count. CDR3 sequence (DNA): TGTGCCAGCAGTATAACCGGGGGGATGACTTTCTTT. Protein sequence: CASSITGGMTFF. The chain links TRBV12-3 or TRBV12-4 to TRBJ1-1, with D possibly being TRBD1 (5 bases). This CDR3 is 12 amino acids long. With 5 bases removed from V and 12 bases from J, the gap between germline ends came to 16 bases.

V is TRBV11-2 and J is TRBJ1-4; 8 bases are a match to TRBD1. The V gene's germline CDR1 is SGHAT and CDR2 FQNNGV. This CDR3 has 17 residues. Losses at the gene ends were 5 bases for V and 7 bases for J; bases not matched to a gene: 15. The CDR3 spells CASSASFTGGIGEKLFF. The CDR3 DNA reads as TGTGCCAGCAGCGCCTCCTTTACAGGGGGTATAGGTGAAAAACTGTTTTTT.

Only a few counts were recorded for this clone. The CDR3 protein is CASSFNPGEAFF. CDR3 nucleotides: TGTGCCAGCAGCTTCAACCCAGGGGAAGCTTTCTTT. The gene calls are TRBV11-2 and TRBJ1-1; weak D call: TRBD1 (5 bases). CDR3 length: 12 amino acids. V lost 3 bases and J lost 8, with 10 bases in between. Germline V lookup: CDR1 SGHAT, CDR2 FQNNGV.

The rearrangement links TRBV5-1 to TRBJ2-2; 10 nucleotides match TRBD1. The V and J ends lost 3 bases and 4 bases, in that order; junction bases with no gene match: 3. The CDR3 consists of 15 residues. Germline V lookup: CDR1 SGHRS, CDR2 YFSETQ. DNA of the CDR3: TGCGCCAGCAGCTGGGACAGGGGCGGCACCGGGGAGCTGTTTTTT. This codes for CASSWDRGGTGELFF.

This chain connects TRBV5-6 to TRBJ1-4; 8 bases are shared with TRBD1. Germline V lookup: CDR1 SGHDT, CDR2 YYEEEE. This CDR3 is built from 15 residues. The J segment lost 8 bases and the V segment lost 4 bases, leaving 10 bases of the junction unmatched. The CDR3 region is CASSPRTGLIEKLFF. DNA for the CDR3: TGTGCCAGCAGCCCAAGGACAGGGCTGATAGAAAAACTGTTTTTT.

The chain joins TRBV29-1 to TRBJ2-3; D remains ambiguous. In germline, CDR1 is SQVTM, CDR2 ANQGSEA. V lost 4 bases and J 0 bases, leaving 5 bases between the germline ends. The length of the CDR3 is 12 residues. In DNA, the CDR3 is TGCAGCGTTGTCGAGAGCACAGATACGCAGTATTTT. Encoded protein: CSVVESTDTQYF.

This clone was counted between two and nine times. J is TRBJ1-3 and V is TRBV19, with a tentative D call TRBD1 (5 bases). Germline lookup yields CDR1 LNHDA and CDR2 SQIVND (reference sequence). CDR3 size: 16 residues. Between the trimmed V and J ends, which lost 2 bases and 4 bases, there was a span of 15 bases. The CDR3 here is CASSITGSMTGNTIYF. CDR3 bases: TGTGCCAGTAGTATAACAGGATCGATGACGGGAAACACCATATATTTT.

The chain links TRBV19 to TRBJ2-5, with TRBD2 matching 9 bases. V dropped 4 bases and J dropped 5; count of bases not matched to a gene: 8. The CDR3 totals 15 residues. CDR1 is LNHDA, CDR2 SQIVND, per germline (reference sequence). DNA for the CDR3: TGTGCCAGTAGTACCGTAGCGGGGGTAGGGGAGACCCAGTACTTC. This translates into CASSTVAGVGETQYF.

The chain uses TRBV4-2 and TRBJ1-5; 11 bases match TRBD1. The germline CDR1 and CDR2 sequences are LGHNA and YNFKEQ. After removal of 0 bases from V and 1 base from J, the junction contained 8 bases not matched to a gene. CDR3 length: 19 residues. The CDR3, as DNA: TGTGCCAGCAGCCAAGAGTCGGACAGGGGGCGCGGAAGCAATCAGCCCCAGCATTTT. This gives the protein CASSQESDRGRGSNQPQHF.

This clone was observed a few times. The V call is TRBV7-9, the J call TRBJ1-2; 7 bases line up with TRBD1. The CDR3 spans 13 residues. Germline CDR1 is SEHNR and CDR2 is FQNEAQ (reference sequence). Germline trimming cut 6 bases from V and 3 bases from J; bases unmatched to any gene: 4. CDR3: CASRQDRDYGYTF. CDR3 nucleotide sequence: TGTGCCAGCAGACAAGACAGGGACTATGGCTACACCTTC.

The chain has TRBV25-1 and TRBJ1-2, with TRBD1 matching over 9 bases. The V and J ends lost 2 bases and 5 bases, in that order; junction bases with no gene match: 9. The germline V gene encodes CDR1 MGHDK and CDR2 SYGVNS. The CDR3 contains 16 residues. The CDR3 DNA sequence: TGTGCCAGCAGTGAAGGGACAGGGAATCAGGTTTATGGCTACACCTTC. The encoded protein is CASSEGTGNQVYGYTF.

This clone was seen a handful of times. The chain is built from TRBV5-4 and TRBJ2-5, with 7 bases matching TRBD1. The CDR3 contains 14 residues. The junction had 8 bases not matched to a gene; V was cut back by 4 bases and J by 5 bases. Germline V lookup: CDR1 SGHNT, CDR2 YYREEE (reference sequence). The CDR3 spells CASSRQGPGETQYF. The CDR3 DNA reads TGTGCCAGCAGCAGACAGGGCCCGGGGGAGACCCAGTACTTC.

The chain recombines TRBV18 with TRBJ2-3, with TRBD2 identical over 13 bases. The CDR3 spans 16 residues. The trim removed 1 base at V and 4 bases at J, leaving 2 bases unmatched. Germline V CDR1 and CDR2: KGHSH, LQKENI. In DNA, the CDR3 is TGTGCCAGCTCACCACTACTAGCGGGGGGGCCAGATACGCAGTATTTT. Translating gives CASSPLLAGGPDTQYF.

V usage is TRBV5-5 and J usage is TRBJ2-5, with 8 bases identical to TRBD2. This CDR3 is 15 amino acids long. The ends lost 0 bases at V and 4 bases at J; junction bases unmatched: 5. Germline assignment: CDR1 SGHKS and CDR2 YYEKEE (reference sequence). CDR3 sequence reads: CASSLAGGLGETQYF. CDR3 bases: TGTGCCAGCAGCTTGGCGGGGGGGTTGGGAGAGACCCAGTACTTC.

The table lists this clone with a few counts. The rearrangement joins TRBV6-5 to TRBJ2-7; 13 positions match TRBD2. The junction had 6 bases not matched to a gene; V was cut back by 6 bases and J by 4 bases. CDR3 size: 15 residues. The germline V gene encodes CDR1 MNHEY and CDR2 SVGAGI. The CDR3 DNA is TGTGCCAGCAGACTCGGGACTAGCGGGGTATACGAGCAGTACTTC. Its translation: CASRLGTSGVYEQYF.

The gene calls are TRBV11-3 and TRBJ2-1, with 9 bases fitting TRBD1. The J segment lost 2 bases and the V segment lost 0 bases, leaving 2 bases of the junction unmatched. The CDR3 loop spans 16 amino acids. Germline V lookup: CDR1 SGHNT, CDR2 YENEEA. The CDR3 nucleotides are TGTGCCAGCAGCTTAGATGGGACAGGGACCTACAATGAGCAGTTCTTC. Its translation: CASSLDGTGTYNEQFF.

The genes are TRBV7-2 and TRBJ2-1; D possibly corresponds to TRBD2 (6 bases). This CDR3 spans 15 amino acids. CDR1 is SGHTA, CDR2 FQGNSA, per germline. V shed 5 bases and J shed 6 bases, with 17 bases lying between them. CDR3 sequence reads: CASSGPGGAPNEQFF. The CDR3 bases are TGTGCCAGCAGCGGACCTGGCGGGGCGCCCAATGAGCAGTTCTTC.

This clone is a singleton in its sample. The chain carries TRBV18 and TRBJ1-6; D gene uncertain. This CDR3 is built from 12 residues. Between the trimmed V and J ends, which lost 6 bases and 10 bases, there was a span of 10 bases. Germline V gives CDR1 KGHSH, CDR2 LQKENI. The chain's CDR3 is CASSTGESPLHF. The DNA for the CDR3 is TGTGCCAGCTCGACGGGAGAATCACCCCTCCACTTT.

The gene calls are TRBV18 and TRBJ2-7; D perhaps matches TRBD1 (6 bases). The germline CDR1 and CDR2 sequences are KGHSH and LQKENI. The V and J ends lost 3 bases and 0 bases respectively, with 9 bases between them. The CDR3 contains 14 residues. CDR3 in amino acids: CASSPGQSSYEQYF. For the CDR3, the DNA is TGTGCCAGCTCACCTGGACAGAGCTCCTACGAGCAGTACTTC.

The rearrangement joins TRBV19 to TRBJ2-7; a possible D gene is TRBD1 (6 bases). This CDR3 region has 13 residues. CDR1 is LNHDA, CDR2 SQIVND, per germline (reference sequence). V lost 3 bases and J lost 6, with 12 bases in between. The CDR3 loop is CASSMQGKGEQYF. CDR3 nucleotide sequence: TGTGCCAGTAGTATGCAGGGGAAAGGCGAGCAGTACTTC.

The chain has TRBV27 and TRBJ1-5, with 8 bases that match TRBD1. Germline trimming cut 5 bases from V and 7 bases from J; bases unmatched to any gene: 10. The length of the CDR3 is 15 residues. From germline, CDR1 is MNHEY and CDR2 SMNVEV (reference sequence). CDR3 nucleotides: TGTGCCAGCAGTACCTCGTGGACAGGGCGACAGCCCCAGCATTTT. It yields the protein CASSTSWTGRQPQHF.

The chain links TRBV18 to TRBJ1-1; D ambiguous. Germline V gene data show CDR1 as KGHSH and CDR2 as LQKENI. This CDR3 is 14 amino acids long. Trimming pared 6 bases from V and 1 base from J, leaving 12 bases between. CDR3 sequence reads: CASSPTRSNTEAFF. CDR3 DNA: TGTGCCAGCTCGCCGACAAGATCGAACACTGAAGCTTTCTTT.

This chain joins TRBV5-4 and TRBJ1-6; TRBD1 matches at 8 bases. This CDR3 spans 15 amino acids. CDR1 is SGHNT, CDR2 YYREEE, per germline (reference sequence). V gave up 4 bases and J gave up 7 bases; unmatched junction bases: 7. This chain's CDR3 is CASSRETGDNSPLHF. CDR3 DNA: TGTGCCAGCAGCCGGGAGACAGGGGACAATTCACCCCTCCACTTT. The complete variable domain, with remaining parts taken from reference TRBV5-4 and TRBJ1-6, reads ETGVTQSPTHLIKTRGQQVTLRCSSQSGHNTVSWYQQALGQGPQFIFQYYREEENGRGNFPPRFSGLQFPNYSSELNVNALELDDSALYLCASSRETGDNSPLHFGNGTRLTVT.

The chain uses TRBV15 and TRBJ2-2; TRBD1 is a possible D gene (5 bases). CDR3 size: 15 residues. The germline V gene has CDR1 LNHNV and CDR2 YYDKDF (reference sequence). Trimming stripped 1 base from V and 2 bases from J, with 8 bases between. The CDR3 region has the DNA TGTGCCACCAGCAGAGGGGGCCTTAACACCGGGGAGCTGTTTTTT. Its translation: CATSRGGLNTGELFF.

The V gene is TRBV28, the J gene TRBJ2-2; 9 bases are a match to TRBD1. From germline, CDR1 is MDHEN and CDR2 SYDVKM. The CDR3 is 14 residues long. Germline trimming cut 6 bases from V and 4 bases from J; bases unmatched to any gene: 3. CDR3 DNA sequence: TGTGCCAGCAGGGGACAGGGAGTCACCGGGGAGCTGTTTTTT. It specifies CASRGQGVTGELFF. Full variable domain (remainder filled in from reference TRBV28 and TRBJ2-2): DVKVTQSSRYLVKRTGEKVFLECVQDMDHENMFWYRQDPGLGLRLIYFSYDVKMKEKGDIPEGYSVSREKKERFSLILESASTNQTSMYLCASRGQGVTGELFFGEGSRLTVL.

The chain uses TRBV2 and TRBJ1-3, with TRBD1 matching over 10 bases. Germline V lookup: CDR1 SNHLY, CDR2 FYNNEI. V shed 4 bases and J 8 bases; nucleotides not matched to a gene: 5. The CDR3 loop spans 14 amino acids. This CDR3 reads CASSVGQGMYTIYF. The DNA for the CDR3 is TGTGCCAGCAGTGTGGGACAGGGGATGTACACCATATATTTT.

This clone was seen just once. The J gene is TRBJ1-2, the V gene TRBV5-4; TRBD1 aligns across 9 bases. Germline CDR1 reads SGHNT; CDR2 reads YYREEE (reference sequence). The CDR3 runs 13 residues. The V and J ends lost 4 bases and 5 bases, in that order; junction bases with no gene match: 3. CDR3 loop: CASSPGTGYGYTF. The CDR3 DNA is TGTGCCAGCAGCCCCGGGACAGGGTATGGCTACACCTTC.

The chain employs TRBV6-5 and TRBJ2-7; 10 bases are shared with TRBD1. This CDR3 region has 14 residues. Germline V gives CDR1 MNHEY, CDR2 SVGAGI. The V gene end was trimmed by 10 bases and the J gene end by 6 bases; junction bases not matched to a gene: 12. CDR3 region: CATQQGQGSGEQYF. The CDR3 region has the DNA TGTGCCACCCAGCAGGGACAGGGGTCCGGCGAGCAGTACTTC.

The CDR3 spells CASSYPQGAGEKLFF. The CDR3 DNA is TGCGCCAGCAGCTACCCACAGGGGGCAGGTGAAAAACTGTTTTTT. V is TRBV5-1 and J is TRBJ1-4, with 9 bases fitting TRBD1. The CDR3 runs to 15 residues. Germline V gene data show CDR1 as SGHRS and CDR2 as YFSETQ. V gave up 3 bases and J gave up 7 bases; unmatched junction bases: 7.

The V and J genes are TRBV19 and TRBJ1-2; 8 nucleotides agree with TRBD1. Trimming at V came to 1 base and at J to 8 bases, leaving 6 bases not matched to a gene. This CDR3 comprises 14 residues. Looked up from germline, CDR1 is LNHDA and CDR2 is SQIVND (reference sequence). The CDR3 sequence is CASSIARTGKGYTF. The CDR3 DNA is TGTGCCAGTAGTATAGCCCGGACAGGGAAAGGCTACACCTTC.